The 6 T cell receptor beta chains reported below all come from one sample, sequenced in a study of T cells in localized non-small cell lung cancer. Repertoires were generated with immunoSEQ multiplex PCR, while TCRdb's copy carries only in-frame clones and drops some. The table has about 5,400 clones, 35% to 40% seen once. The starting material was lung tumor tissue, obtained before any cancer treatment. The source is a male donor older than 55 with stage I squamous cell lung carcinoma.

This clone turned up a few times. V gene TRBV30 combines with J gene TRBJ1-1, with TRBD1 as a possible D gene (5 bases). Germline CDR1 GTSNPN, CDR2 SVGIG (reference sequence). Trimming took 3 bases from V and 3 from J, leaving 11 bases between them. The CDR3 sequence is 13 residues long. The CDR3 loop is CAWRRGEYTEAFF. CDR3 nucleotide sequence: TGTGCCTGGAGGAGGGGAGAGTACACTGAAGCTTTCTTT.

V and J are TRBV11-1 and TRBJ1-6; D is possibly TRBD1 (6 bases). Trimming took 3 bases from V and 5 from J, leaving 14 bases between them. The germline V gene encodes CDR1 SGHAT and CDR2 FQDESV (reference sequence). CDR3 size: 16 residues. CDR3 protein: CASSFSSYRDNSPLHF. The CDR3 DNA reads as TGTGCCAGCAGCTTCTCTTCCTACAGGGATAATTCACCCCTCCACTTT.

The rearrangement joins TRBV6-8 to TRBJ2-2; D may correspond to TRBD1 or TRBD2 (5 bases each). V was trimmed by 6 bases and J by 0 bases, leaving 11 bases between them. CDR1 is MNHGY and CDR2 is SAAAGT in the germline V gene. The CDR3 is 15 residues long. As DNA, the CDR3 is TGTGCCAGCAGACCCGGGACGGCGAACACCGGGGAGCTGTTTTTT. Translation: CASRPGTANTGELFF.

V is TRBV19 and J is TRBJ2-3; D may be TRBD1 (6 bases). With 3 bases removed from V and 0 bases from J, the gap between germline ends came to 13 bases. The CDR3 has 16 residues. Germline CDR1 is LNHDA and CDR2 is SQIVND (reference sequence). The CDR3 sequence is CASSMPGTISTDTQYF. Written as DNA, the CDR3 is TGTGCCAGTAGTATGCCGGGGACAATAAGCACAGATACGCAGTATTTT. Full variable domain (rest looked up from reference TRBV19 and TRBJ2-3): DGGITQSPKYLFRKEGQNVTLSCEQNLNHDAMYWYRQDPGQGLRLIYYSQIVNDFQKGDIAEGYSVSREKKESFPLTVTSAQKNPTAFYLCASSMPGTISTDTQYFGPGTRLTVL.

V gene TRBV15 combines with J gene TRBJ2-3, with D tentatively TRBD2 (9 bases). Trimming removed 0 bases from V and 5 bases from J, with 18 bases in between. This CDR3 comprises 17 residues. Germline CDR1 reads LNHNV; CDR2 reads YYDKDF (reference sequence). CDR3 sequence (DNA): TGTGCCACCAGCAGAGATAGCGGGGGACAGGAGGGAGATACGCAGTATTTT. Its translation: CATSRDSGGQEGDTQYF.

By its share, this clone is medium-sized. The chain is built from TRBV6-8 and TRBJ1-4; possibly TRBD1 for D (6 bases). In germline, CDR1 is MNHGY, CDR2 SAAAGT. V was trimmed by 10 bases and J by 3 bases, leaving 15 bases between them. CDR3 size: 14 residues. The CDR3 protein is CAIRSQGPNEKLFF. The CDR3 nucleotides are TGTGCCATCAGGTCACAGGGTCCTAATGAAAAACTGTTTTTT.